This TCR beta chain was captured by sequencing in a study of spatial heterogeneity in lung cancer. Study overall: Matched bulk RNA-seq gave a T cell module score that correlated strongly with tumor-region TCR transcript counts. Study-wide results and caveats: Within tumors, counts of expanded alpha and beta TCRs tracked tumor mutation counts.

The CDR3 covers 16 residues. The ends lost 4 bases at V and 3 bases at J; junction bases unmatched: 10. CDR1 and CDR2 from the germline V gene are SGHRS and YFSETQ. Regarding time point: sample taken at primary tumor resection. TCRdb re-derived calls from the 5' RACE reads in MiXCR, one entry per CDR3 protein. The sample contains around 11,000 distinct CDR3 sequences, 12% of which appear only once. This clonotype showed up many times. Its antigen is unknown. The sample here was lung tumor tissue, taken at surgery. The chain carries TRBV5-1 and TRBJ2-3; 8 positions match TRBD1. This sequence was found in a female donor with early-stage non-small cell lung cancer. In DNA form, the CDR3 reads TGCGCCAGCAGCCTCCCAGGGGGCGCCTTGACAGATACGCAGTATTTT. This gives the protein CASSLPGGALTDTQYF. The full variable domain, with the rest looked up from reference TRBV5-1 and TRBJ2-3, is KAGVTQTPRYLIKTRGQQVTLSCSPISGHRSVSWYQQTPGQGLQFLFEYFSETQRNKGNFPGRFSGRQFSNSRSEMNVSTLELGDSALYLCASSLPGGALTDTQYFGPGTRLTVL.